The following is a TCR beta chain sequence with its context. The sample belongs to a study of blood T cell repertoires in COVID-19. Background on the study: T cells, B-cell-depleted T cells, or PBMCs provided the cDNA or gDNA that served as material.

Trimming took off 3 bases at V and 4 bases at J, with 15 bases between the two ends. This CDR3 has 15 residues. Germline V lookup: CDR1 SGHVS, CDR2 FQNEAQ. TCRdb keeps only in-frame clones here, not all; method: immunoSEQ multiplex PCR. Of about 200,000 clones in the sample, about nine tenths were seen once. The receptor was derived from a man aged 60 to 69 who had recovered from COVID-19. The V gene is TRBV7-8, the J gene TRBJ1-2; perhaps TRBD1 as D (5 bases). The material sequenced was peripheral blood. The CDR3 region has the DNA TGTGCCAGCAGCTTCGGGCAGGGTAAATCCTATGGCTACACCTTC. This encodes CASSFGQGKSYGYTF.